The 15 T cell receptor beta chains presented below share a single source sample, sequenced in a study of CD8 T cells in Susac syndrome. An amount of RNA that ranged from roughly 0.45 to 1 ug was reverse transcribed with random hexamers. A single record per CDR3 protein comes from TCRdb applying MiXCR to the immunoSEQ multiplex PCR reads. The data show under 200,000 distinct CDR3 sequences, with more than 85% seen just once and approximately 0.09% held by the top ten. Sequencing used CD4+ T cells from PBMCs. These receptors were collected from a human donor with Susac syndrome.

The chain joins TRBV28 to TRBJ2-7; 7 bases map to TRBD1. V was clipped by 5 bases and J by 5 bases; unmatched bases: 9. This CDR3 is built from 14 residues. Germline values: CDR1 MDHEN, CDR2 SYDVKM. DNA for the CDR3: TGTGCCAGCAGTCTCACAGGGGTAAGCCACGAGCAGTACTTC. It specifies CASSLTGVSHEQYF.

CDR3: CASSQLSRGTDNEQFF. The CDR3 region has the DNA TGCGCCAGCAGCCAACTAAGTCGGGGTACCGACAATGAGCAGTTCTTC. The chain joins TRBV4-1 to TRBJ2-1; a weak D match, TRBD2 (5 bases). CDR1 and CDR2 (germline): MGHRA, YSYEKL. This CDR3 spans 16 amino acids. Trimming removed 2 bases from V and 5 bases from J, with 16 bases in between.

In its sample, this clonotype was seen once. The chain uses TRBV6-5 and TRBJ1-1; D may be TRBD1 (5 bases). Looked up from germline, CDR1 is MNHEY and CDR2 is SVGAGI. Trimming took 2 bases from V and 1 from J, leaving 11 bases between them. The CDR3 loop spans 15 amino acids. The CDR3 DNA reads as TGTGCCAGCAGTTACCTGGGACCTAAGAACACTGAAGCTTTCTTT. It encodes CASSYLGPKNTEAFF.

The chain uses TRBV20-1 and TRBJ1-5; D unresolved. Germline loops: CDR1 DFQATT, CDR2 SNEGSKA (reference sequence). The length of the CDR3 is 12 residues. Trimming took 3 bases from V and 6 from J, leaving 9 bases between them. CDR3 sequence (DNA): TGCAGTGCTAGTTCAAGAGGTCAGCCCCAGCATTTT. Residues: CSASSRGQPQHF.

The chain links TRBV7-2 to TRBJ2-4; D is undetermined. With 5 bases removed from V and 10 bases from J, the gap between germline ends came to 15 bases. Germline CDR1 and CDR2: SGHTA and FQGNSA. CDR3 size: 13 residues. The CDR3 region has the DNA TGTGCCAGCAGCGACTCGGGCCTCACAATTCAGTACTTC. This codes for CASSDSGLTIQYF.

CDR3 nucleotide sequence: TGTGCCAGCTTACCATACATGGGGGCAGCCTGGGGTTATAGCAATCAGCCCCAGCATTTT. Amino acid sequence: CASLPYMGAAWGYSNQPQHF. The V call is TRBV11-1, the J call TRBJ1-5; tentative D call: TRBD1 (6 bases). Per the germline V gene, CDR1 is SGHAT and CDR2 is FQDESV (reference sequence). The V gene lost 8 bases and the J gene lost 0 bases, with 29 bases spanning the gap. The CDR3 has 20 amino acids.

The chain is built from TRBV9 and TRBJ2-3, with a tentative D call TRBD2 (5 bases). CDR1 is SGDLS and CDR2 is YYNGEE in the germline V gene. The V gene lost 4 bases and the J gene lost 0 bases, with 21 bases spanning the gap. The CDR3 is 18 residues long. The CDR3 nucleotides are TGTGCCAGCAGCCGCTTGAGTCGTAGCGAAGATAGCACAGATACGCAGTATTTT. Translation gives CASSRLSRSEDSTDTQYF.

This rearrangement joins TRBV20-1 to TRBJ2-7; no clear D gene. V lost 0 bases and J 5 bases, leaving 11 bases between the germline ends. The CDR3 has 13 residues. Germline V gene lookup returns CDR1 DFQATT and CDR2 SNEGSKA (reference sequence). CDR3 nucleotide sequence: TGCAGTGCTAGAGATTGGCCGGTTAACGAGCAGTACTTC. As protein: CSARDWPVNEQYF.

This clonotype has a handful of counts. This chain links TRBV7-6 with TRBJ2-2, with TRBD1 as a possible D gene (5 bases). V shed 4 bases and J shed 1 base, with 7 bases lying between them. Germline V gene lookup returns CDR1 SGHVS and CDR2 FNYEAQ. There are 14 residues in the CDR3. The CDR3 DNA follows: TGTGCCAGCAGCTCTCAGGGGAACACCGGGGAGCTGTTTTTT. It codes for CASSSQGNTGELFF.

The gene calls are TRBV20-1 and TRBJ1-4; D uncertain. CDR3 length: 14 residues. CDR1 is DFQATT and CDR2 is SNEGSKA in the germline V gene (reference sequence). Trimming shortened V by 5 bases and J by 5 bases, and 15 bases separated the two germline ends. CDR3 DNA sequence: TGCAGTGCTTTTGGACCCTCTGGGAATGAAAAACTGTTTTTT. The encoded protein is CSAFGPSGNEKLFF.

The V and J genes are TRBV20-1 and TRBJ2-5; D call uncertain. The V end was cut by 5 bases, the J end by 1 base, with 14 bases between. CDR3 length: 14 residues. CDR1 and CDR2 (germline): DFQATT, SNEGSKA (reference sequence). The DNA of the CDR3 is TGCAGTGCTCTCGATCGATATTTCCAAGAGACCCAGTACTTC. Amino acids: CSALDRYFQETQYF.

The chain carries TRBV20-1 and TRBJ2-3; D not resolved. Germline-derived CDR1 and CDR2 are DFQATT and SNEGSKA (reference sequence). The CDR3 is made up of 13 amino acids. Trimming took off 4 bases at V and 4 bases at J, with 12 bases between the two ends. CDR3 sequence (DNA): TGCAGTGCTACAGCAAGGGCTGCAGATACGCAGTATTTT. It specifies CSATARAADTQYF.

The V call is TRBV12-3 or TRBV12-4, the J call TRBJ1-5; D gene ambiguous. V lost 6 bases and J lost 4, with 10 bases in between. The CDR3 is made up of 13 amino acids. CDR3 sequence reads: CASRHSGNQPQHF. DNA for the CDR3: TGTGCCAGCAGACACAGCGGAAATCAGCCCCAGCATTTT.

The rearrangement joins TRBV3-1 to TRBJ1-5, with 11 nucleotides matching TRBD1. Trimming at V came to 1 base and at J to 4 bases, leaving 6 bases not matched to a gene. CDR1 and CDR2 from the germline V gene are LGHDT and YNNKEL (reference sequence). The CDR3 extends over 17 amino acids. As DNA, the CDR3 is TGTGCCAGCAGCCAAGGCTGGGGGACAGGGGGTAATCAGCCCCAGCATTTT. As protein: CASSQGWGTGGNQPQHF.

This clonotype was observed a single time. Here the CDR3 DNA reads TGTGCCAGCCTCTTTGTCGGGAACCTTACCTACGAGCAGTACTTC. Protein: CASLFVGNLTYEQYF. This chain connects TRBV7-3 to TRBJ2-7, with TRBD2 as a possible D gene (5 bases). Germline V gives CDR1 SGHTA, CDR2 FQGTGA. V was pared by 8 bases and J by 2 bases, with 19 bases between. The CDR3 length is 15 residues.